Each of the 13 T cell receptor beta chains below was sequenced from the same sample in a study of OX40 agonist ivuxolimab in advanced cancers. TCRdb keeps only in-frame clones here, not all; method: immunoSEQ multiplex PCR. The table shows tens of thousands of clones, with around 86% occurring only once. This sample comprised CD4+ or CD8+ T cells sorted from blood, obtained in a trial of the OX40 agonist ivuxolimab. Receptors originate from an adult with an advanced solid tumor such as melanoma, head and neck, liver or kidney cancer.

The V and J genes are TRBV27 and TRBJ1-2; 7 bases line up with TRBD1. CDR1 is MNHEY, CDR2 SMNVEV, per germline (reference sequence). This CDR3 has 15 amino acids. Losses at the gene ends were 1 base for V and 6 bases for J; bases not matched to a gene: 8. For the CDR3, the DNA is TGTGCCAGCAGTTTATATGGCAGGGGGGTGGATGGCTACACCTTC. As protein: CASSLYGRGVDGYTF.

V gene TRBV7-9 combines with J gene TRBJ1-4; D gene unclear. Germline V gene sequence: CDR1 SEHNR, CDR2 FQNEAQ (reference sequence). The ends were cut back, 7 bases at V and 4 bases at J, with 10 bases in the middle. The CDR3 loop spans 13 amino acids. CDR3 in DNA: TGTGCCAGCAAACGGACCGTTAATGAAAAACTGTTTTTT. Translation gives CASKRTVNEKLFF.

CDR3 DNA: TGTGCCAGCAGTCGGGGCTATCTGGTGGGGGAGCAGTACTTC. This translates into CASSRGYLVGEQYF. V usage is TRBV7-9 and J usage is TRBJ2-7; the D call may be TRBD1 or TRBD2 (5 bases each). This CDR3 has 14 amino acids. V was shortened by 6 bases and J by 7 bases, with 19 bases between the two germline ends. CDR1 SEHNR and CDR2 FQNEAQ come from the germline V gene (reference sequence).

The chain recombines TRBV18 with TRBJ2-7; D might be TRBD1 (5 bases). The V end was cut by 3 bases, the J end by 0 bases, with 15 bases between. The germline CDR1 and CDR2 sequences are KGHSH and LQKENI. This CDR3 is 16 amino acids long. The CDR3 DNA reads as TGTGCCAGCTCACCCGAGACAGCGCTTCCCTCCTACGAGCAGTACGTC. It codes for CASSPETALPSYEQYV.

The V call is TRBV6-1, the J call TRBJ2-5; perhaps TRBD2 as D (5 bases). CDR3 length equals 14 residues. The ends were cut back, 7 bases at V and 2 bases at J, with 14 bases in the middle. Germline V gene data show CDR1 as MNHNS and CDR2 as SASEGT. In DNA form, the CDR3 reads TGTGCCAGCAATCCTCGGGGTTTTCAAGAGACCCAGTACTTC. Translating it yields CASNPRGFQETQYF.

This clone has a single count. The CDR3 sequence: CASRGTSGRFETQYF. As DNA, the CDR3 is TGTGCCAGCAGAGGGACTAGCGGGAGGTTTGAGACCCAGTACTTC. This chain connects TRBV6-5 to TRBJ2-5, with 15 bases matching TRBD2. The V and J ends lost 6 bases and 5 bases, in that order; junction bases with no gene match: 4. The V gene's germline CDR1 is MNHEY and CDR2 SVGAGI. There are 15 residues in the CDR3.

The chain couples TRBV20-1 to TRBJ2-3; D call uncertain. The CDR3 covers 11 residues. Looked up from germline, CDR1 is DFQATT and CDR2 is SNEGSKA (reference sequence). The V end lost 1 base, the J end lost 3 bases, and 2 bases lay between the germline ends. CDR3: CSARATDTQYF. In DNA, the CDR3 is TGCAGTGCTAGAGCAACAGATACGCAGTATTTT.

This clone was counted between two and nine times. The chain has TRBV19 and TRBJ1-1; perhaps TRBD1 as D (5 bases). The CDR3 runs to 15 residues. Germline V lookup: CDR1 LNHDA, CDR2 SQIVND (reference sequence). V lost 5 bases, J lost 0 bases, and 13 bases lay in between. The CDR3 DNA follows: TGTGCCAGTAGTGACAGCGAACCCATGAACACTGAAGCTTTCTTT. This codes for CASSDSEPMNTEAFF.

This chain connects TRBV9 to TRBJ1-3; D is possibly TRBD1 (6 bases). This CDR3 region has 17 residues. CDR1 is SGDLS and CDR2 is YYNGEE in the germline V gene. The ends were cut back, 2 bases at V and 1 base at J, with 16 bases in the middle. CDR3 sequence: CASSVLGARHSGNTIYF. The CDR3 nucleotides read TGTGCCAGCAGCGTTCTGGGGGCCAGACATTCTGGAAACACCATATATTTT.

The chain recombines TRBV7-9 with TRBJ2-3; 11 nucleotides match TRBD1. Germline CDR1 reads SEHNR; CDR2 reads FQNEAQ (reference sequence). This CDR3 is built from 15 residues. Trimming removed 4 bases from V and 10 bases from J; junction bases left unmatched: 10. The CDR3 DNA is TGTGCCAGCAGCTCCCGGGACAGGGGGATATTAGCGCAGTATTTT. Protein: CASSSRDRGILAQYF.

V is TRBV30 and J is TRBJ2-5, with TRBD2 as a possible D gene (6 bases). The CDR3 runs 12 residues. Per the germline V gene, CDR1 is GTSNPN and CDR2 is SVGIG (reference sequence). Trimming shortened V by 4 bases and J by 5 bases, and 11 bases separated the two germline ends. CDR3 in amino acids: CAWKGGGETQYF. The CDR3 DNA reads as TGTGCCTGGAAAGGTGGGGGGGAGACCCAGTACTTC.

The gene calls are TRBV5-5 and TRBJ1-2, with 8 positions matching TRBD1. With V trimmed by 0 bases and J by 2 bases, 9 bases remained unmatched. CDR3 length: 17 amino acids. From germline, CDR1 is SGHKS and CDR2 YYEKEE (reference sequence). CDR3 residues: CASSLGPGQEKNYGYTF. The CDR3 coding sequence is TGTGCCAGCAGCTTGGGGCCGGGACAGGAGAAAAACTATGGCTACACCTTC.

This clone was seen only once. The rearrangement links TRBV2 to TRBJ2-3, with D perhaps matching TRBD2 (6 bases). The V gene's germline CDR1 is SNHLY and CDR2 FYNNEI. The CDR3 is 14 amino acids. Trimming left V 7 bases short and J 1 base short, with 12 bases between. The CDR3 bases are TGTGCCAGCACCCCGGGAGCTGGCACAGATACGCAGTATTTT. Amino acid sequence: CASTPGAGTDTQYF.